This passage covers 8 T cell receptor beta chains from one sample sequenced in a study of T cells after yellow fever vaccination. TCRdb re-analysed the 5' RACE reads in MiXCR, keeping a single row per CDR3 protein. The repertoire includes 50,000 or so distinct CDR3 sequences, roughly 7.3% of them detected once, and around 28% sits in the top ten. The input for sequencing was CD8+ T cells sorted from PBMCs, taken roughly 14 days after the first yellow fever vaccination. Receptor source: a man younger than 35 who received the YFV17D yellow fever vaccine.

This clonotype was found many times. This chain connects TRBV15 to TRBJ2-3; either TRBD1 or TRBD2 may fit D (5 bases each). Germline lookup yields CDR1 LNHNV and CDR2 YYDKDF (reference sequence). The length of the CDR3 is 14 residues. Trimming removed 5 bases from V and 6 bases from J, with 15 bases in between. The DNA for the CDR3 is TGTGCCACCAGCTCTGACGGGGCGGCGGATACGCAGTATTTT. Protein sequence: CATSSDGAADTQYF.

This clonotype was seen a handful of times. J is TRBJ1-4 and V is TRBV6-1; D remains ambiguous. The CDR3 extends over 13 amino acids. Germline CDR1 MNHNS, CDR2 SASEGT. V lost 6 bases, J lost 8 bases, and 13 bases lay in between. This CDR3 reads CASRPDSGEKLFF. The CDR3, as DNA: TGTGCCAGCAGACCGGACTCTGGGGAAAAACTGTTTTTT.

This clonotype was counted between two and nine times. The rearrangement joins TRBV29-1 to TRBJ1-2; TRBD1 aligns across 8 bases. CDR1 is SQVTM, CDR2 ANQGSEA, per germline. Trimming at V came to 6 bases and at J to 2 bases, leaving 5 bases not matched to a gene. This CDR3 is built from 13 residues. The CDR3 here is CSVTGVTNYGYTF. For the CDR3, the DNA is TGCAGCGTGACAGGGGTTACCAACTATGGCTACACCTTC.

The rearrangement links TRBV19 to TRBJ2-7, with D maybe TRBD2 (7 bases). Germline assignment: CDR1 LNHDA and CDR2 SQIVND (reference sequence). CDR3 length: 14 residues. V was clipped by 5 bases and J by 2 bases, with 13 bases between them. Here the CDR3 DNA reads TGTGCCAGTAGTCGCCAGGGGAGGGCCTACGAGCAGTACTTC. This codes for CASSRQGRAYEQYF.

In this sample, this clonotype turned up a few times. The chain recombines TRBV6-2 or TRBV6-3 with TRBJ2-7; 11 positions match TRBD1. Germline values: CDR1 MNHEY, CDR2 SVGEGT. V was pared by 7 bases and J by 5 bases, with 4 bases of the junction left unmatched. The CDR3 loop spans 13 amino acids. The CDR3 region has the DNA TGTGCCAGCACGGACAGGGGGCCCCACGAGCAGTACTTC. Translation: CASTDRGPHEQYF.

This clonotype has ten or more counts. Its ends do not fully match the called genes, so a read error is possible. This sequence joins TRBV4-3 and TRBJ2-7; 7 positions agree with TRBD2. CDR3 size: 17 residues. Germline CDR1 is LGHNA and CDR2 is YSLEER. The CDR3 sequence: CASSPFAGLTSSYEQCF. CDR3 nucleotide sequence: TGCGCCAGCAGCCCTTTCGCGGGACTAACCAGCTCCTACGAGCAGTGCTTC.

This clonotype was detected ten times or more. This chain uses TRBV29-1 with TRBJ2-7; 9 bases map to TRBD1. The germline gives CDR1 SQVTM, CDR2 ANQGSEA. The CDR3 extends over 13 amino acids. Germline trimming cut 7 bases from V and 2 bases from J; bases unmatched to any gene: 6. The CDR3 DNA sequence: TGCAGCGCACAAGGGACAGGGCCCTACGAGCAGTACGTC. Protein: CSAQGTGPYEQYV.

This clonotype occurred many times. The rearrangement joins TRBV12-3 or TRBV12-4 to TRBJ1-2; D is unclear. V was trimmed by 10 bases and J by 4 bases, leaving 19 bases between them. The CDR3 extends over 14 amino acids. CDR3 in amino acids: CAILTQVGVYGYTF. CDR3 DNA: TGTGCCATCTTGACCCAGGTCGGAGTCTATGGCTACACCTTC.